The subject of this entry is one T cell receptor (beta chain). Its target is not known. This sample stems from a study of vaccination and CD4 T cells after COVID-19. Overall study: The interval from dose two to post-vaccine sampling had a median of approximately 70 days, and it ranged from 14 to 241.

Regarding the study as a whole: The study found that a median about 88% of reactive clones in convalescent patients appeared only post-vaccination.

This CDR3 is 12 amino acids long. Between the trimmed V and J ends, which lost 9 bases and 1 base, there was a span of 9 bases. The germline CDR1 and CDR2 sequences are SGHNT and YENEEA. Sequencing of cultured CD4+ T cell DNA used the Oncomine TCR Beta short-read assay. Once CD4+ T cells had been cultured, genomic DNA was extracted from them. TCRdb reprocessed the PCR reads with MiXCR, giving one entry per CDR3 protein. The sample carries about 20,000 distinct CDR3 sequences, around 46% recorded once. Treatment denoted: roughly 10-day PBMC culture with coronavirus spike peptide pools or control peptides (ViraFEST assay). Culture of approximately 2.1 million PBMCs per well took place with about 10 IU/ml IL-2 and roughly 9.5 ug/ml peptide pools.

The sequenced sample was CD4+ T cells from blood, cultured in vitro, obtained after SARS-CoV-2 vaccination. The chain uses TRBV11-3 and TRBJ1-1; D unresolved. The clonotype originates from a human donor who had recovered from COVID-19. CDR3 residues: CASLGWNTEAFF. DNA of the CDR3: TGTGCCAGTCTGGGGTGGAACACTGAAGCTTTCTTT. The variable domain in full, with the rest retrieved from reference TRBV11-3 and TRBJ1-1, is EAGVVQSPRYKIIEKKQPVAFWCNPISGHNTLYWYLQNLGQGPELLIRYENEEAVDDSQLPKDRFSAERLKGVDSTLKIQPAELGDSAVYLCASLGWNTEAFFGQGTRLTVV.